What follows are 9 T cell receptor beta chains derived from one specimen sequenced in a study of blood T cell repertoires in COVID-19. Clones were read by immunoSEQ multiplex PCR, and TCRdb kept only the in-frame ones, dropping some. Among roughly 410,000 clones, around 87% were seen once, and the ten largest hold about 2.3%. The source material was peripheral blood. The receptor set was obtained from a woman aged 60-70 years with COVID-19, enrolled during active disease.

This chain links TRBV5-4 with TRBJ2-1; 12 nucleotides match TRBD2. Germline CDR1 SGHNT, CDR2 YYREEE (reference sequence). This CDR3 spans 15 amino acids. Germline trimming cut 3 bases from V and 5 bases from J; bases unmatched to any gene: 3. The DNA for the CDR3 is TGTGCCAGCAGCTCACTAGCGGGGGGAAACAATGAGCAGTTCTTC. This gives the protein CASSSLAGGNNEQFF.

The chain has TRBV11-3 and TRBJ2-5; weak D call: TRBD1 (6 bases). The V gene lost 5 bases and the J gene lost 5 bases, with 18 bases spanning the gap. This CDR3 spans 15 amino acids. The germline CDR1 and CDR2 sequences are SGHNT and YENEEA. CDR3 DNA sequence: TGTGCCAGCAGCCGTTCACAGGGTCCGCGGGAGACCCAGTACTTC. This translates into CASSRSQGPRETQYF. The full variable domain, with the rest looked up from reference TRBV11-3 and TRBJ2-5, is EAGVVQSPRYKIIEKKQPVAFWCNPISGHNTLYWYLQNLGQGPELLIRYENEEAVDDSQLPKDRFSAERLKGVDSTLKIQPAELGDSAVYLCASSRSQGPRETQYFGPGTRLLVL.

Concerning this clone: A read error may account for a junction end that differs from germline. The rearrangement joins TRBV27 to TRBJ2-7; D uncertain. Per the germline V gene, CDR1 is MNHEY and CDR2 is SMNVEV (reference sequence). The CDR3 totals 10 residues. DNA for the CDR3: TGTGCCAGCAGTTTCCCAGGTAACTCCTTC. Protein sequence: CASSFPGNSF.

The V gene is TRBV15, the J gene TRBJ1-1, with D possibly matching TRBD1 (5 bases). CDR3 length: 13 amino acids. V was cut by 5 bases and J by 4 bases, with 11 bases left in between. Germline V gives CDR1 LNHNV, CDR2 YYDKDF (reference sequence). CDR3 DNA sequence: TGTGCCACCAGCTCACAAAGGGGCACTGAAGCTTTCTTT. This encodes CATSSQRGTEAFF.

The chain employs TRBV29-1 and TRBJ1-2; 10 bases are a match to TRBD1. The CDR3 contains 12 residues. V shed 4 bases, J shed 8 bases, and the junction held 4 bases outside the gene matches. Germline assignment: CDR1 SQVTM and CDR2 ANQGSEA. CDR3: CSVGQGAEGYTF. Here the CDR3 DNA reads TGCAGCGTTGGACAGGGGGCTGAGGGCTACACCTTC.

The genes are TRBV5-6 and TRBJ1-2, with D possibly TRBD1 on 5 matching bases. Trimming removed 5 bases from V and 3 bases from J, with 14 bases in between. Germline V gene sequence: CDR1 SGHDT, CDR2 YYEEEE. This CDR3 has 14 amino acids. The CDR3 DNA sequence: TGTGCCAGCAGTCCGGGGGGGACCTACTATGGCTACACCTTC. Protein sequence: CASSPGGTYYGYTF.

J is TRBJ2-3 and V is TRBV6-5; D gene uncertain. CDR1 is MNHEY and CDR2 is SVGAGI in the germline V gene. V was trimmed by 5 bases and J by 8 bases, leaving 14 bases between them. The CDR3 sequence is 13 residues long. CDR3 loop: CASSTTVHGTQYF. CDR3 nucleotides: TGTGCCAGCAGTACCACCGTCCACGGTACGCAGTATTTT.

V is TRBV4-2 and J is TRBJ1-2; tentatively, D is TRBD1 (5 bases). Germline V gene sequence: CDR1 LGHNA, CDR2 YNFKEQ. Trimming removed 6 bases from V and 3 bases from J, with 17 bases in between. The CDR3 has 15 amino acids. CDR3 sequence (DNA): TGTGCCAGCAGTGCAGGGTCCCAGGGCCACTATGGCTACACCTTC. Translated, it gives CASSAGSQGHYGYTF.

The chain carries TRBV3-1 (or the pseudogene TRBV3-2) and TRBJ2-5; D is ambiguous. The germline CDR1 and CDR2 sequences are LGHDT and YNNKEL (reference sequence). This CDR3 region has 13 residues. V dropped 6 bases and J dropped 3 bases, with 11 bases sitting between them. Here the CDR3 DNA reads TGTGCCAGCAGTCGAACATTTGAAGAGACCCAGTACTTC. This codes for CASSRTFEETQYF.